This TCR beta chain was sequenced in a study of Graves' ophthalmopathy and Graves' hyperthyroidism. Study outcomes and limitations: Thyroid clonotypes that were expanded above 0.001 frequency mostly also appeared in blood.

This CDR3 has 16 amino acids. V shed 5 bases and J shed 0 bases, with 16 bases lying between them. Germline V gives CDR1 MGHDK, CDR2 SYGVNS. Transcripts of RNA were the source for amplifying TCR beta CDR3 regions. The first-round RT-PCR employed HTBI primers together with the Qiagen OneStep RT-PCR kit. A multiplex PCR was then performed as the second round. Using its own MiXCR run on the multiplex PCR reads, TCRdb lists one record per CDR3 protein. The table records roughly 700,000 distinct CDR3 sequences, 40% of them present only once. The sample holds many counts of this clonotype. Its antigen is as yet unknown.

This receptor was obtained from an adult man with Graves' ophthalmopathy. The sample was peripheral blood. The chain carries TRBV25-1 and TRBJ1-1; D remains ambiguous. The CDR3 DNA sequence: TGTGCCAGCAGTAAAGTCGGCACACACCTGAACACTGAAGCTTTCTTT. This translates into CASSKVGTHLNTEAFF.